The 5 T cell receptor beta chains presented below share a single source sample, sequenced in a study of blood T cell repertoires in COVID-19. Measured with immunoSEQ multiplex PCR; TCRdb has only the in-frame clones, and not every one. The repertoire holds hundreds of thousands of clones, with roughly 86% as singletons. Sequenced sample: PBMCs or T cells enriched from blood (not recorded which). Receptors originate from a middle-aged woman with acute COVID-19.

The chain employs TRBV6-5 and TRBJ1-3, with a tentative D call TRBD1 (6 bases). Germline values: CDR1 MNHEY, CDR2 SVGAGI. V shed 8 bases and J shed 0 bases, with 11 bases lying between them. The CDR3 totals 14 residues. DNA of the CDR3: TGTGCCAGCGGGACACCGAGCTCTGGAAACACCATATATTTT. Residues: CASGTPSSGNTIYF.

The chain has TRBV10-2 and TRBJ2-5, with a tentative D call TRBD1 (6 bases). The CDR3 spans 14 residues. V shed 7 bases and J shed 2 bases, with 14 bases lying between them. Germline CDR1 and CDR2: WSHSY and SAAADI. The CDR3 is CASTGAGLQETQYF. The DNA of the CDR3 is TGCGCCAGCACAGGGGCAGGGCTACAAGAGACCCAGTACTTC.

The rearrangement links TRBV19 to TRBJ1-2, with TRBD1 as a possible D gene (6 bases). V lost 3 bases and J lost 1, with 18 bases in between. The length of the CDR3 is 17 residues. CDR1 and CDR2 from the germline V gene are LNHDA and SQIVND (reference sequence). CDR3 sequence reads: CASSIPPRDTNNYGYTF. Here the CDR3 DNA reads TGTGCCAGTAGTATCCCCCCCCGGGACACAAATAACTATGGCTACACCTTC. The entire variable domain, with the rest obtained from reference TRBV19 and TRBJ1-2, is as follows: DGGITQSPKYLFRKEGQNVTLSCEQNLNHDAMYWYRQDPGQGLRLIYYSQIVNDFQKGDIAEGYSVSREKKESFPLTVTSAQKNPTAFYLCASSIPPRDTNNYGYTFGSGTRLTVV.

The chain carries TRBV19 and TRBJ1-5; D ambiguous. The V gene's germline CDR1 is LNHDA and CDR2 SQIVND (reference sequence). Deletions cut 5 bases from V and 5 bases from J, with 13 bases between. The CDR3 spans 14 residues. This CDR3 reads CASSLLGWDQPQHF. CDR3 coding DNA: TGTGCCAGTAGTCTACTAGGGTGGGATCAGCCCCAGCATTTT.

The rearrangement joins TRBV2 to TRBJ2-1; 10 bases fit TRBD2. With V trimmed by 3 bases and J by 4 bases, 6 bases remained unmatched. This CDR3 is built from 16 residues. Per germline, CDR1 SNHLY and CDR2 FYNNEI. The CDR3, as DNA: TGTGCCAGCAGTGAGGAGGCACTAGCGGGGTACAATGAGCAGTTCTTC. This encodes CASSEEALAGYNEQFF. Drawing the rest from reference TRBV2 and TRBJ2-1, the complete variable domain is EPEVTQTPSHQVTQMGQEVILRCVPISNHLYFYWYRQILGQKVEFLVSFYNNEISEKSEIFDDQFSVERPDGSNFTLKIRSTKLEDSAMYFCASSEEALAGYNEQFFGPGTRLTVL.